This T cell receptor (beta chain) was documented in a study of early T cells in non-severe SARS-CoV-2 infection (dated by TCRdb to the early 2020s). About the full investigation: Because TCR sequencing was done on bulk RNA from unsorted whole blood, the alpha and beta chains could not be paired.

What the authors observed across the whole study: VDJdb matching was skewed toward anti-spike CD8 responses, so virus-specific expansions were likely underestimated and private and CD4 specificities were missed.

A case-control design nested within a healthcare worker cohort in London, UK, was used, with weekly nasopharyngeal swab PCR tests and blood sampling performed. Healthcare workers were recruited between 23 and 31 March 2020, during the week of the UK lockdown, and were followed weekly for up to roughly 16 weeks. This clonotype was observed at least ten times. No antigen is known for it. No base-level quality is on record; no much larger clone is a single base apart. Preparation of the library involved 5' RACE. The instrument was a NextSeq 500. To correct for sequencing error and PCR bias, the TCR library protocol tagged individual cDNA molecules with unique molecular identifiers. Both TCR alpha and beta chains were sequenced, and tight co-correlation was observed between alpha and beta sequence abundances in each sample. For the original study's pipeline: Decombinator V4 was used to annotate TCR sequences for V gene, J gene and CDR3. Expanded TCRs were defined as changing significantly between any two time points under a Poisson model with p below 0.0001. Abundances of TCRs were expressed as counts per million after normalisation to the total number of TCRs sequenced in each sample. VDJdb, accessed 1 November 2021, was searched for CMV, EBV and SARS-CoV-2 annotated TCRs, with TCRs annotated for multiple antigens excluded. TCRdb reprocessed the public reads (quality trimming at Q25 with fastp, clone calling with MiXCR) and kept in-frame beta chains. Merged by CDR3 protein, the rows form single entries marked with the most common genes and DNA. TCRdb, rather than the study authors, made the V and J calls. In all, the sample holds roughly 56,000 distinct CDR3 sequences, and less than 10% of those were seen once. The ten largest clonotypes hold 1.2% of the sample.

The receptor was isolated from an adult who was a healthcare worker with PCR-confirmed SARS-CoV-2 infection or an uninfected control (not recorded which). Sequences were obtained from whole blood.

Here is the DNA: TGTGCCAGCTCATCCCTCGGGACAGCTAACCCCTACAATGAGCAGTTCTTC. This is translated as CASSSLGTANPYNEQFF. The sequence is built from TRBV18 and TRBJ2-1; 7 bases in the junction line up with TRBD1. The germline V gene sets CDR1 to KGHSH and CDR2 to LQKENI. For this chain, trimming is 5 bases at the V end and 2 bases at the J end, and the number of junction bases without a gene match is 12. The CDR3 sequence holds 17 residues, the cysteine and phenylalanine included. The DNA shown is the 51-base CDR3, in frame from base 1.